A selection of T cell receptor beta chains follows, all from one sample in a study of CD8+ T cells in alopecia areata. Repertoires were generated with immunoSEQ multiplex PCR, while TCRdb's copy carries only in-frame clones and drops some. The table lists over 250,000 clones, 60% of them singletons. The source material was CD4+ T cells sorted from blood, sampled around week 53, from a patient treated with tofacitinib. The receptor source for this set is a human donor with alopecia areata. Each CDR3 is given with its conserved first and last residue. D genes are given only for firm matches. Clone size is shown for a subset of rows, as once, few, many or a class of expanded clone.

>TRBV27|TRBD1|TRBJ1-6|-
CASSRVGQGYSPLHF
TGTGCCAGCAGTCGAGTTGGACAGGGCTATTCACCCCTCCACTTT
>TRBV11-2|TRBD1|TRBJ2-1|few
CASSIGTANNEQFF
TGTGCCAGCAGCATCGGGACAGCAAACAATGAGCAGTTCTTC
>TRBV29-1|TRBD2|TRBJ2-1|few
CSATSGDEQFF
TGCAGCGCAACTAGCGGGGATGAGCAGTTCTTC
>TRBV7-9|TRBD1|TRBJ2-1|-
CASDRSFGTARDNEQFF
TGTGCCAGCGATAGGAGTTTCGGGACAGCCCGAGACAATGAGCAGTTCTTC
>TRBV9|-|TRBJ2-3|-
CASSVGARAPHTQYF
TGTGCCAGCAGCGTAGGGGCTAGGGCCCCCCATACGCAGTATTTT
>TRBV5-1|TRBD1|TRBJ1-2|-
CASSFEGGGYGYTF
TGCGCCAGCAGCTTTGAAGGGGGCGGCTATGGCTACACCTTC
>TRBV5-6|-|TRBJ1-2|-
CASSLDRGYGYTF
TGTGCCAGCAGCTTGGACCGAGGGTATGGCTACACCTTC
>TRBV10-3|TRBD2|TRBJ2-1|-
CAIRTGTSGGPSYNEQFF
TGTGCCATCAGGACAGGGACTAGCGGGGGCCCTTCCTACAATGAGCAGTTCTTC
>TRBV9|TRBD1|TRBJ2-5|-
CASSEGQGKETQYF
TGTGCCAGCAGCGAGGGACAGGGGAAAGAGACCCAGTACTTC
>TRBV7-2|-|TRBJ2-5|-
CASSTSTSSGGTQYF
TGTGCCAGCAGCACCTCGACGAGCTCTGGGGGGACCCAGTACTTC
>TRBV2|TRBD1|TRBJ1-6|-
CASRGDRELLHF
TGTGCCAGCAGGGGGGACAGGGAACTCCTCCACTTT
>TRBV30|TRBD2|TRBJ2-1|once
CAWSVTPWRGGRDEQFF
TGTGCCTGGAGTGTAACCCCCTGGCGGGGGGGCCGGGATGAGCAGTTCTTC
>TRBV5-6|-|TRBJ1-5|-
CASSSTRKLSDQHF
TGTGCCAGCAGCTCGACCCGTAAGCTGTCAGACCAGCATTTT
>TRBV30|TRBD1|TRBJ1-5|-
CAWSVRDRNQPQHF
TGTGCCTGGAGTGTACGGGACAGAAATCAGCCCCAGCATTTT
>TRBV4-2|TRBD2|TRBJ2-1|-
CASSPLPGLEGEQFF
TGTGCCAGCAGCCCCCTCCCCGGACTAGAGGGTGAGCAGTTCTTC
>TRBV29-1|TRBD2|TRBJ2-3|-
CSVEDRGGTSTDTQYF
TGCAGCGTTGAAGATCGCGGGGGTACTAGCACAGATACGCAGTATTTT
>TRBV21-1|-|TRBJ2-6|few
CASSKMSHRTPPPEANVLTF
TGTGCCAGCAGCAAAATGAGCCATCGGACACCCCCACCGGAAGCCAACGTCCTGACTTTC
>TRBV18|-|TRBJ1-4|few
CASSPGSRATNEKLFF
TGTGCCAGCTCACCAGGGTCCCGAGCAACTAATGAAAAACTGTTTTTT
>TRBV9|TRBD1|TRBJ2-1|-
CASSPPRKEDRVFSYNEQFF
TGTGCCAGCAGCCCCCCTCGTAAGGAGGACAGGGTTTTCTCCTACAATGAGCAGTTCTTC
>TRBV5-6|-|TRBJ2-7|-
CASSFRGVYEQYF
TGTGCCAGCAGCTTCCGAGGGGTCTACGAGCAGTACTTC
>TRBV30|-|TRBJ1-2|few
CAWNGGEIGRSF
TGTGCCTGGAATGGTGGGGAAATCGGGCGGTCCTTC
>TRBV5-4|TRBD1|TRBJ2-2|-
CASSGHSLGQSSNTGELFF
TGTGCCAGCAGCGGGCATTCGCTGGGACAGTCATCGAACACCGGGGAGCTGTTTTTT
>TRBV5-5|-|TRBJ1-1|few
CASSFNVGEAFF
TGTGCCAGCAGCTTTAATGTCGGTGAAGCTTTCTTT
>TRBV2|TRBD2|TRBJ2-5|few
CASTLAGLPQETQYF
TGTGCCAGCACCCTAGCGGGGTTACCTCAAGAGACCCAGTACTTC
>TRBV10-3|-|TRBJ1-3|-
CAISWAGSGNTIYF
TGTGCCATCAGTTGGGCAGGCTCTGGAAACACCATATATTTT
>TRBV2|-|TRBJ1-2|-
CASSADGIGYTF
TGTGCCAGCTCAGCTGACGGCATTGGCTACACCTTC
>TRBV29-1|-|TRBJ2-1|-
CSGRAAFRGEQFF
TGCAGCGGCCGGGCAGCCTTCCGGGGAGAGCAGTTCTTC
>TRBV5-6|TRBD1|TRBJ2-5|-
CASSRQGFETQYF
TGTGCCAGCAGCAGACAGGGATTTGAGACCCAGTACTTC
>TRBV6-6|TRBD1|TRBJ2-5|few
CASIEGGRQETQYF
TGTGCCAGCATCGAAGGGGGCAGACAAGAGACCCAGTACTTC